Listed below are T cell receptor beta chains from one sample, sequenced in a study of CD8 T cells in Susac syndrome. TCRdb re-analysed the immunoSEQ multiplex PCR reads in MiXCR, keeping a single row per CDR3 protein. Of approximately 130,000 distinct CDR3 sequences listed, around nine tenths are singletons. The source material was CD8+ T cells from PBMCs. All receptors derive from a human donor with multiple sclerosis. Each CDR3 is given with its conserved first and last residue. Not all rows give a size; the values are once, few, many and, for expanded clones, a class.

abundance: once
v_gene: TRBV20-1
j_gene: TRBJ1-1
CDR3aa: CSARDRTPLATEAFF

abundance: .
v_gene: TRBV28
j_gene: TRBJ1-2
CDR3aa: CASSSPNEYNYGYTF

abundance: .
v_gene: TRBV28
j_gene: TRBJ2-5
CDR3aa: CASSLGPTVMETQYF

abundance: .
v_gene: TRBV29-1
j_gene: TRBJ1-2
CDR3aa: CSVDDGVPTGYTF

abundance: .
v_gene: TRBV6-2/TRBV6-3
j_gene: TRBJ2-7
CDR3aa: CASSYGGSYEQYF

abundance: .
v_gene: TRBV19
j_gene: TRBJ2-3
CDR3aa: CASSMVPSGTDTQYF

abundance: .
v_gene: TRBV7-9
j_gene: TRBJ2-7
CDR3aa: CASSLEGLEQYF

abundance: .
v_gene: TRBV7-6
j_gene: TRBJ2-2
CDR3aa: CASSPIGLAGTGELFF

abundance: .
v_gene: TRBV27
j_gene: TRBJ2-3
CDR3aa: CASTSGADTQYF

abundance: .
v_gene: TRBV19
j_gene: TRBJ2-7
CDR3aa: CASSDTSGGPNEQYF

abundance: .
v_gene: TRBV5-1
j_gene: TRBJ1-2
CDR3aa: CASSSGPLTGRDGYTF

abundance: .
v_gene: TRBV3-1
j_gene: TRBJ1-1
CDR3aa: CASSQDVGTVMNTEAFF

abundance: .
v_gene: TRBV12-3/TRBV12-4
j_gene: TRBJ1-3
CDR3aa: CASSGLSSGNTIYF

abundance: .
v_gene: TRBV3-1
j_gene: TRBJ2-4
CDR3aa: CASSHIPGLAGVIGAKNIQYF

abundance: .
v_gene: TRBV3-1
j_gene: TRBJ2-2
CDR3aa: CASSPLGLAGDTGELFF

abundance: .
v_gene: TRBV25-1
j_gene: TRBJ2-1
CDR3aa: CASSAGRSGAYNEQFF

abundance: .
v_gene: TRBV6-6
j_gene: TRBJ2-5
CDR3aa: CASSYNSEGRGETQYF

abundance: .
v_gene: TRBV24-1
j_gene: TRBJ2-2
CDR3aa: CATSVTARGTGELFF

abundance: .
v_gene: TRBV3-1
j_gene: TRBJ1-1
CDR3aa: CASSQAATGFYTEAFF

abundance: .
v_gene: TRBV4-3
j_gene: TRBJ2-1
CDR3aa: CASSQETGIHEQFF

abundance: .
v_gene: TRBV13
j_gene: TRBJ1-1
CDR3aa: CASSLAGTGASEAFF

abundance: .
v_gene: TRBV27
j_gene: TRBJ2-7
CDR3aa: CASGHEQYF

abundance: .
v_gene: TRBV6-1
j_gene: TRBJ1-3
CDR3aa: CASSEVPVLSGNTIYF

abundance: .
v_gene: TRBV18
j_gene: TRBJ2-1
CDR3aa: CASSPNYNEQFF

abundance: .
v_gene: TRBV25-1
j_gene: TRBJ2-5
CDR3aa: CASSFSQETQYF

abundance: .
v_gene: TRBV6-5
j_gene: TRBJ2-3
CDR3aa: CASSYEGGLTDTQYF

abundance: .
v_gene: TRBV4-1
j_gene: TRBJ1-2
CDR3aa: CASSQTPGGYGYTF

abundance: .
v_gene: TRBV27
j_gene: TRBJ1-5
CDR3aa: CASSPQSYQPQHF

abundance: .
v_gene: TRBV12-3/TRBV12-4
j_gene: TRBJ1-2
CDR3aa: CASSQGYYGYTF

abundance: .
v_gene: TRBV27
j_gene: TRBJ2-3
CDR3aa: CASGLPAGTGETDTQYF

abundance: .
v_gene: TRBV29-1
j_gene: TRBJ1-2
CDR3aa: CSVPAANYGYTF

abundance: .
v_gene: TRBV6-5
j_gene: TRBJ2-1
CDR3aa: CASRGDLYNEQFF

abundance: .
v_gene: TRBV5-1
j_gene: TRBJ2-7
CDR3aa: CASSPSDPRDEQYF

abundance: .
v_gene: TRBV28
j_gene: TRBJ1-5
CDR3aa: CASSDRTGTQPQHF

abundance: .
v_gene: TRBV11-2
j_gene: TRBJ2-5
CDR3aa: CASSFRTGSQETQYF

abundance: .
v_gene: TRBV28
j_gene: TRBJ2-5
CDR3aa: CASTGLAGGSEETQYF

abundance: .
v_gene: TRBV5-6
j_gene: TRBJ2-3
CDR3aa: CASSLGVAPKYF

abundance: .
v_gene: TRBV15
j_gene: TRBJ2-1
CDR3aa: CATSSGPRDSSYNEQFF

abundance: .
v_gene: TRBV27
j_gene: TRBJ2-1
CDR3aa: CASSFTRDYNEQFF

abundance: .
v_gene: TRBV6-5
j_gene: TRBJ2-7
CDR3aa: CASSWGPTLHYEQYF

abundance: .
v_gene: TRBV7-9
j_gene: TRBJ2-7
CDR3aa: CASSHPPTSEQYF

abundance: .
v_gene: TRBV9
j_gene: TRBJ1-2
CDR3aa: CASRGSYGYTF

abundance: .
v_gene: TRBV29-1
j_gene: TRBJ1-3
CDR3aa: CSVGQGTSGNTIYF

abundance: .
v_gene: TRBV3-1
j_gene: TRBJ2-7
CDR3aa: CASSQVGMDYFYEQYF

abundance: .
v_gene: TRBV6-6
j_gene: TRBJ1-5
CDR3aa: CASSYYEADQPQHF